Below, one TCR beta chain is given with its context. No antigen is known for it. This specimen comes from a study of shared clonotypes between healthy human individuals. CD45RO negativity and positive selection for CCR7 defined naive CD8 cells, a population that excluded terminally differentiated effector memory CD45RA+ cells. Germline lookup yields CDR1 MNHNY and CDR2 SVGAGI (reference sequence). Trimming left V 2 bases short and J 2 bases short, with 5 bases between. The CDR3 extends over 13 amino acids. TCRdb's copy holds only in-frame clones and misses some; the assay was immunoSEQ multiplex PCR. Of 2 million to 2.5 million clones detected, about 95% appear once; the ten largest clones hold 0.9% to 1.4%. Study outcomes and limitations: In a few donors, about 5% of naive CD4 clonotypes appeared in common. Clonotypes shared by all four donors outscored non-shared clonotypes in generation probability. Sequencing depth was expected to influence donor clonotype sharing.

The chain uses TRBV6-6 and TRBJ2-3; D is ambiguous. This clonotype originated in a man younger than 35 in good health. The sequencing sample was made of naive CD8+ T cells sorted from blood. CDR3 amino acids: CASSYGNTDTQYF. The CDR3 region has the DNA TGTGCCAGCAGTTACGGTAACACAGATACGCAGTATTTT.